A selection of T cell receptor beta chains follows, all from one sample in a study of blood T cell repertoires in COVID-19. Method: immunoSEQ multiplex PCR; TCRdb's copy keeps in-frame clones and lacks some. Among about 33,000 clones listed, 80% to 95% were seen once. What was sequenced was peripheral blood. The receptors here all came from a male donor with active COVID-19. CDR3s include the opening cysteine and the closing phenylalanine or tryptophan. Each record gives: J gene, V gene, clone size, D gene, CDR3 protein, CDR3 DNA. A D gene is named only where the DNA matches it firmly. Clone size, where shown, is once, few, many, or a class for clones that have expanded.

TRBJ1-1	TRBV3-1/TRBV3-2	.	TRBD1	CASSRGSVGGGRDTEAFF	TGTGCCAGCAGCCGGGGGTCGGTTGGAGGGGGCCGAGACACTGAAGCTTTCTTT
TRBJ1-1	TRBV29-1	.	.	CSSWGGGSTEAFF	TGCAGCTCTTGGGGAGGGGGTAGTACTGAAGCTTTCTTT
TRBJ2-1	TRBV2	.	TRBD2	CASNRGGMGYNEQFF	TGTGCCAGCAACCGCGGGGGAATGGGGTACAATGAGCAGTTCTTC
TRBJ1-2	TRBV9	once	TRBD1	CASSGHRGTDGYTF	TGTGCCAGCAGCGGACACAGGGGTACGGATGGCTACACCTTC
TRBJ1-5	TRBV5-1	.	.	CASSLGQGQPQHF	TGCGCCAGCAGCTTGGGGCAGGGACAGCCCCAGCATTTT
TRBJ2-5	TRBV18	.	.	CASSPSNLQETQYF	TGTGCCAGCTCACCATCTAACTTACAAGAGACCCAGTACTTC
TRBJ2-7	TRBV7-2	.	TRBD1	CASSFTGGPYEQYF	TGTGCCAGCAGCTTTACAGGGGGGCCCTACGAGCAGTACTTC
TRBJ2-1	TRBV7-2	.	TRBD1	CASSPNNRDSTHNEQFF	TGTGCCAGCAGCCCGAACAACCGGGACAGCACCCACAATGAGCAGTTCTTC
TRBJ2-7	TRBV6-6	.	TRBD1	CASSYSFQGVSYEQYF	TGTGCCAGCAGTTACTCATTCCAGGGGGTCTCCTACGAGCAGTACTTC
TRBJ2-7	TRBV5-6	.	TRBD1	CASSLPTGTGISYEQYF	TGTGCCAGCAGCTTACCGACCGGGACAGGAATCTCCTACGAGCAGTACTTC
TRBJ2-7	TRBV12-3/TRBV12-4	once	.	CASSYGQTYEQYF	TGTGCCAGCAGTTATGGACAGACCTACGAGCAGTACTTC
TRBJ1-1	TRBV18	.	.	CASSPPYPGRNTEAFF	TGTGCCAGCTCACCACCGTACCCGGGTAGGAACACTGAAGCTTTCTTT
TRBJ1-6	TRBV5-1	.	.	CASSLEGYGGANSPLHF	TGCGCCAGCAGCTTGGAAGGATACGGGGGTGCTAATTCACCCCTCCACTTT
TRBJ1-1	TRBV29-1	.	TRBD1	CSVEKGASNTEAFF	TGCAGCGTTGAAAAGGGGGCTAGTAACACTGAAGCTTTCTTT
TRBJ2-5	TRBV5-4	.	TRBD2	CASSSSGGARETQYF	TGTGCCAGCAGCTCTAGCGGGGGGGCCAGGGAGACCCAGTACTTC
TRBJ2-2	TRBV7-2	.	.	CASSLARGNTGELFF	TGTGCCAGCAGCTTAGCGCGGGGAAACACCGGGGAGCTGTTTTTT
TRBJ2-3	TRBV27	.	.	CASSLRETDTQYF	TGTGCCAGCAGTTTACGAGAAACAGATACGCAGTATTTT
TRBJ1-2	TRBV30	.	TRBD1	CAGTIPGQPAYGYTF	TGTGCCGGAACTATCCCGGGACAGCCAGCATATGGCTACACCTTC
TRBJ2-3	TRBV9	.	.	CASSTYPGSTDTQYF	TGTGCCAGCAGCACCTATCCCGGGAGCACAGATACGCAGTATTTT
TRBJ2-3	TRBV7-9	.	TRBD1	CASSLGQGYGDTQYF	TGTGCCAGCAGCTTAGGACAGGGGTACGGAGATACGCAGTATTTT
TRBJ1-1	TRBV11-3	.	.	CASSARTFNTEAFF	TGTGCCAGCAGCGCCCGGACTTTTAACACTGAAGCTTTCTTT
TRBJ2-5	TRBV30	.	.	CAWALRGARETQYF	TGTGCCTGGGCCCTCAGGGGGGCCCGGGAGACCCAGTACTTC
TRBJ1-1	TRBV19	.	TRBD1	CASREQGTGEAFF	TGTGCCAGTAGAGAACAGGGGACGGGTGAGGCTTTCTTT
TRBJ2-2	TRBV4-1	.	.	CASSQDPRQATTGELFF	TGCGCCAGCAGCCAAGATCCCCGACAGGCTACCACCGGGGAGCTGTTTTTT
TRBJ1-2	TRBV6-5	.	.	CASSYQGQSGGYTF	TGTGCCAGCAGTTATCAGGGGCAAAGCGGTGGCTACACCTTC
TRBJ2-7	TRBV2	few	.	CASSEFPLGEQYF	TGTGCCAGCAGTGAGTTCCCCCTCGGCGAGCAGTACTTC
TRBJ1-5	TRBV6-2/TRBV6-3	.	TRBD1	CASSSRIYQGASNQPQHF	TGTGCCAGCAGTTCCCGTATCTACCAGGGGGCTAGCAATCAGCCCCAGCATTTT